The rows below give T cell receptor beta chains drawn from one sample of a study of regulatory T cells in long-lasting Graves disease. From the multiplex PCR reads, TCRdb called clonotypes with MiXCR, one entry per CDR3 protein. Of 600,000 to 850,000 distinct CDR3 sequences listed, 25% to 35% are singletons. Sample: peripheral blood mononuclear cells (PBMCs), taken when the disease was refractory, from a patient treated with antithyroid drugs. The receptors come from a female donor with Graves disease. The conserved cysteine and the conserved F or W are not part of the CDR3 here. Each record gives: CDR3 length, V gene, J gene, CDR3 protein.

12	TRBV6-1	TRBJ2-5	ASSDGGGPETQY
12	TRBV20-1	TRBJ1-2	SARADGQSYGYT
11	TRBV14	TRBJ2-7	ASSQVTTYEQY
15	TRBV20-1	TRBJ2-7	SATGTSGSGISYEQY
10	TRBV30	TRBJ1-2	AWNSVIYGYT
10	TRBV20-1	TRBJ2-7	SASKQTYEQY
13	TRBV6-2/TRBV6-3	TRBJ1-1	ASSYSQGLITEAF
11	TRBV20-1	TRBJ1-1	SAGTGGRTEAF
14	TRBV7-3	TRBJ2-2	ASSVQGGVNTGELF
13	TRBV12-3/TRBV12-4	TRBJ1-1	ASSLNPSLNTEAF
11	TRBV7-3	TRBJ1-2	ASSLTTRSGYT
13	TRBV10-3	TRBJ1-1	AISESGQVFPEAF
14	TRBV18	TRBJ2-5	ASSRTGTGDRETQY
19	TRBV6-1	TRBJ1-2	ASRETPRVGDRGPRNYGYT
11	TRBV5-1	TRBJ1-6	ASSLSIGEALH
14	TRBV2	TRBJ1-2	ASRPTGGADLYGYT